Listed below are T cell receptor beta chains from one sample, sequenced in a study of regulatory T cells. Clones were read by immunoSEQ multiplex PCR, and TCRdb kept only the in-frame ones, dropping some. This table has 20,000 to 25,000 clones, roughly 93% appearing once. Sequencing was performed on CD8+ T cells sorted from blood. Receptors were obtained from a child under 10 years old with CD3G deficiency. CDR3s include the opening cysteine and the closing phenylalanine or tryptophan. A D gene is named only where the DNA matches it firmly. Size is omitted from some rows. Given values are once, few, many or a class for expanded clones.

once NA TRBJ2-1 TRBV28 TGTGCCAGCAGTGCGGGAAATGAGCAGTTCTTC CASSAGNEQFF
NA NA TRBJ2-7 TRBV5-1 TGCGCCAGCAGCTTAAATGGACAGACCGAGCAGTACTTC CASSLNGQTEQYF
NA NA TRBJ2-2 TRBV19 TGTGCCAGTCAGTCGGCCACCGGGGAGCTGTTTTTT CASQSATGELFF
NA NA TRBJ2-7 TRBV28 TGTGCCAGCAGCCCACTAGGATTTGACGAGCAGTACTTC CASSPLGFDEQYF
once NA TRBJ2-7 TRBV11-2 TGTGCCAGCAGCCAAACTTGGACTCGATCCTCGGACGAGCAGTACTTC CASSQTWTRSSDEQYF
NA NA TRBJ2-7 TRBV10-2 TGCGCCAGCAGTGAGCTGTGGGGCTACGAGCAGTACTTC CASSELWGYEQYF
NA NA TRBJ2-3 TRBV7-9 TGTGCCACAAGAGCGGTTAACACAGATACGCAGTATTTT CATRAVNTDTQYF
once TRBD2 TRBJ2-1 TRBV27 TGTGCCAGCAGTAAGGTAGCGGGAAACAATGAGCAGTTCTTC CASSKVAGNNEQFF
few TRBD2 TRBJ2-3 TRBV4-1 TGCGCCAGCAGCAAAACTAGCGGGAGGGGGGCAGATACGCAGTATTTT CASSKTSGRGADTQYF
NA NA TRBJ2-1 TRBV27 TGTGCCAGCAGCCCCTCCTTGGCTGGTAATGAGCAGTTCTTC CASSPSLAGNEQFF
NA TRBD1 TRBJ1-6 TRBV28 TGTGCCAGCAGCCATGGACAGGGTAATTCACCCCTCCACTTT CASSHGQGNSPLHF
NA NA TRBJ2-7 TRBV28 TGTGCCAGCAGTTTAGGACAGAGGGGCTCCTACGAGCAGTACTTC CASSLGQRGSYEQYF
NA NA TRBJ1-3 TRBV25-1 TGTGCCAGCAGTGACCTACGGGTTTCCTCTGGAAACACCATATATTTT CASSDLRVSSGNTIYF
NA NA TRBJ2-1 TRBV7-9 TGTGCCAGCAGCTTAGGAGTCAATGAGCAGTTCTTC CASSLGVNEQFF
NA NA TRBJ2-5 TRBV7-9 TGTGCCAGCAGCTTATCGGGGACTTCGAGTGAGACCCAGTACTTC CASSLSGTSSETQYF
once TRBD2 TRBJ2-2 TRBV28 TGTGCCAGCAGCACTCGAGCGGGAGGGCCTTTCGGGGAGCTGTTTTTT CASSTRAGGPFGELFF
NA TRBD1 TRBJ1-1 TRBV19 TGTGCCAGTAGTTCACCACGGGACAGGGGAATTATGAACACTGAAGCTTTCTTT CASSSPRDRGIMNTEAFF
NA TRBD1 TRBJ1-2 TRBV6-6 TGTGCCAGCAGTTACATACAGGGGGCGGATGGCTACACCTTC CASSYIQGADGYTF
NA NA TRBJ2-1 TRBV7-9 TGTGCCAGCAGCTTAAACTACTTAAGGGATGAGCAGTTCTTC CASSLNYLRDEQFF
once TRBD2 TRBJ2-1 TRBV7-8 TGTGCCAGCAGCCCCGGGCTAGCGGGTTACAATGAGCAGTTCTTC CASSPGLAGYNEQFF
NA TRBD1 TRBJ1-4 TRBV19 TGTGCCAGCCGGGACAGGGGGAGAGAAAAACTGTTTTTT CASRDRGREKLFF
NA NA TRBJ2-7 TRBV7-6 TGTGCCAGCAGCCCCCTAGGAGACGGGCTAAACGAGCAGTACTTC CASSPLGDGLNEQYF
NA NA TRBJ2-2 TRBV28 TGTGCCAGCAGTTTACTTACTAGTCCCGGGGAGCTGTTTTTT CASSLLTSPGELFF
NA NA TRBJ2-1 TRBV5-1 TGCGCCAGCAGTTACGGCGCAGCTTACAATGAGCAGTTCTTC CASSYGAAYNEQFF
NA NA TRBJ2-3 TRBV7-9 TGTGCCAGCAGCAAGCCGGGAACAGATACGCAGTATTTT CASSKPGTDTQYF
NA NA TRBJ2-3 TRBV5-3 TGTGCCAGAAGCTTACCGGGACCCCGGGGAACAGATACGCAGTATTTT CARSLPGPRGTDTQYF
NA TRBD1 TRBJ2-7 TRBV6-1 TGTGCCAGCAGCCGATTCACAGGGGTCGACGAGCAGTACTTC CASSRFTGVDEQYF
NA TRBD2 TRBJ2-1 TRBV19 TGTGCCAGTAGTATTGCGGGACTAGCGGGAGGAAGTGAGCAGTTCTTC CASSIAGLAGGSEQFF
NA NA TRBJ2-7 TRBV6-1 TGTGCCAGCAGTGAAGGGTTCGCCTACGAGCAGTACTTC CASSEGFAYEQYF
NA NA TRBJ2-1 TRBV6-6 TGTGCCAGCAGTCCCCGACTAGTAGACGAGCAGTTCTTC CASSPRLVDEQFF
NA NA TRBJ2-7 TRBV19 TGTGCCAGTAGTCCCGGGACATACTACGAGCAGTACTTC CASSPGTYYEQYF
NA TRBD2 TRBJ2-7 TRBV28 TGTGCCAGCAGCCTCCACCGGGGGGGAGGGTACGAGCAGTACTTC CASSLHRGGGYEQYF
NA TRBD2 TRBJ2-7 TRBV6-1 TGTGCCAGCAGTGATAGGCTAGCGGGTAACTACGAGCAGTACTTC CASSDRLAGNYEQYF
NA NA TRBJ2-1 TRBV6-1 TGTGCCAGCAGTGAAGCTCCCGTCAATGAGCAGTTCTTC CASSEAPVNEQFF
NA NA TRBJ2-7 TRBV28 TGTGCCAGCAGTACACTTGGGAGAGTCGAGCAGTACTTC CASSTLGRVEQYF
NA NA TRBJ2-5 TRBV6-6 TGTGCCAGCAGTTCGGAAAGGCGGGGGACCCAGTACTTC CASSSERRGTQYF
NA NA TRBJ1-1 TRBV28 TGTGCCAGCAGCGCCCCAGACAGTTTTGAAGCTTTCTTT CASSAPDSFEAFF
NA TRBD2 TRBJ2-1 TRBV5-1 TGCGCCAGCACGACCGGTGGGGGGGCCTACAATGAGCAGTTCTTC CASTTGGGAYNEQFF
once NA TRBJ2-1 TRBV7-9 TGTGCCAGCAGTCCCCCTGGAGACAATGAGCAGTTCTTC CASSPPGDNEQFF
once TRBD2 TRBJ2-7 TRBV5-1 TGCGCCAGCAGCTTGATGGGACTAGCGGGAGTAGACGAGCAGTACTTC CASSLMGLAGVDEQYF
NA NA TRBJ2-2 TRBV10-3 TGTGCCATCGCCCCGAACACCGGGGAGCTGTTTTTT CAIAPNTGELFF
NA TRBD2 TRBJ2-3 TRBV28 TGTGCCAGCAGCACCGCCCGTGGGACTAGCGGGAGGGCCGCAGATACGCAGTATTTT CASSTARGTSGRAADTQYF
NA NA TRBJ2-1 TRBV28 TGTGCCAGCAGTTTGCACGGCTCAAATGAGCAGTTCTTC CASSLHGSNEQFF
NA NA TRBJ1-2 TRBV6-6 TGTGCCAGCAGTTCAGGGGCTTACTATGGCTACACCTTC CASSSGAYYGYTF
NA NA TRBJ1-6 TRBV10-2 TGCGCCAGTGGGGCAGGCCCACATTCACCCCTCCACTTT CASGAGPHSPLHF
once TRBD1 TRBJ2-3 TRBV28 TGTGCCAGCAGTAACACAGGGGGCGACCGCACAGATACGCAGTATTTT CASSNTGGDRTDTQYF